Listed below are T cell receptor beta chains from one sample, sequenced in a study of cytomegalovirus exposure and HLA in healthy donors. Repertoires were generated with immunoSEQ multiplex PCR, while TCRdb's copy carries only in-frame clones and drops some. This specimen shows 45,000 to 60,000 clones; the ten leading clones hold 3% to 4%. The sample taken for sequencing was PBMCs. The receptors come from a male donor in good health and CMV-seronegative. CDR3s include the opening cysteine and the closing phenylalanine or tryptophan. The order of the fields is D gene, J gene, V gene, CDR3 DNA, CDR3 protein. A D gene is named only where the DNA matches it firmly.

.	TRBJ1-3	TRBV18	TGTGCCAGCTCAGCCGGGATGCACCCAAGTACGGGAAACACCATATATTTT	CASSAGMHPSTGNTIYF
TRBD1	TRBJ1-2	TRBV28	TGTGCCAGCAGTTCAGCCGGGACAGGATGGTATGGCTACACCTTC	CASSSAGTGWYGYTF
.	TRBJ1-4	TRBV1	TGCACCAGCAGCCAAGATGGCAAGGGGGCGGCGGAAAAACTGTTTTTT	CTSSQDGKGAAEKLFF
.	TRBJ1-1	TRBV5-1	.	CASSSGGIWGGGAEDFF
.	TRBJ2-7	TRBV5-4	TGTGCCAGCAGCTTGCGAGATAACGAGCAGTACTTC	CASSLRDNEQYF
TRBD1	TRBJ2-6	TRBV7-3	TGTGCCAGCAGCTTAAAAGGGACAGGGTCTGCGGGGGCCAACGTCCTGACTTTC	CASSLKGTGSAGANVLTF
TRBD1	TRBJ1-2	TRBV7-9	TGTGCCAGCAGCCCCTGGAGGGGACAGGAGGGCTATGGCTACACCTTC	CASSPWRGQEGYGYTF
.	TRBJ2-7	TRBV20-1	TGCAGTGCTAACAGGGTCTACGAGCAGTACTTC	CSANRVYEQYF
TRBD2	TRBJ2-1	TRBV5-1	TGCGCCAGCAGCTTAACTAGCGGGGTCCCCTACAATGAGCAGTTCTTC	CASSLTSGVPYNEQFF
TRBD2	TRBJ2-1	TRBV5-1	TGCGCCAGCAGCTTTCTACAACTAGCGGGGGCCGACAATGAGCAGTTCTTC	CASSFLQLAGADNEQFF
.	TRBJ2-2	TRBV9	TGTGCCAGCAGCGTAGTTCCACAGGGCGCGAACACCGGGGAGCTGTTTTTT	CASSVVPQGANTGELFF
TRBD1	TRBJ2-1	TRBV5-6	TGTGCCAGCAGCTGGGGACAGGGAAATGAGCAGTTCTTC	CASSWGQGNEQFF